Below, 20 T cell receptor beta chains from the same sample are listed, as sequenced in a study of sequential checkpoint blockade in melanoma. Regarding treatment: randomized to nivolumab then ipilimumab (arm A) or the reverse (arm B). Libraries were prepared by immunoSEQ multiplex PCR; TCRdb keeps only in-frame clonotypes and omits some of them. The data show 12,000 or so clones, with 82% seen just once and approximately 6.8% held by the top ten. This specimen consisted of CD8+ T cells sorted from blood (inferred from file names), obtained from a patient given nivolumab and ipilimumab in sequence. Receptors originate from a human donor with melanoma.

In this sample, this clone turned up once. The chain recombines TRBV4-1 with TRBJ2-7, with D perhaps TRBD2 (6 bases). The CDR3 contains 16 residues. V was shortened by 4 bases and J by 2 bases, with 18 bases between the two germline ends. Germline lookup yields CDR1 MGHRA and CDR2 YSYEKL. The CDR3 nucleotides read TGCGCCAGCAGCCCGGTCGGGGGAGACCTTACCTACGAGCAGTACTTC. The encoded protein is CASSPVGGDLTYEQYF.

J is TRBJ2-3 and V is TRBV9; TRBD1 agrees at 9 bases. Germline assignment: CDR1 SGDLS and CDR2 YYNGEE. The V segment lost 0 bases and the J segment 0 bases; nucleotides outside the gene matches: 5. The CDR3 contains 17 residues. The CDR3 spells CASSVAQGALSTDTQYF. The CDR3, as DNA: TGTGCCAGCAGCGTAGCACAGGGGGCCCTAAGCACAGATACGCAGTATTTT.

This clone was observed a handful of times. This sequence joins TRBV6-1 and TRBJ1-4; no clear D gene. The CDR3 is 15 amino acids. Trimming pared 7 bases from V and 2 bases from J, leaving 14 bases between. The germline CDR1 and CDR2 sequences are MNHNS and SASEGT. In DNA, the CDR3 is TGTGCCAGCAATCCTGTGGTTGGCACTAATGAAAAACTGTTTTTT. This translates into CASNPVVGTNEKLFF.

The chain carries TRBV19 and TRBJ2-1, with 7 bases that match TRBD2. With V trimmed by 3 bases and J by 4 bases, 6 bases remained unmatched. The CDR3 is made up of 15 amino acids. CDR1 and CDR2 from the germline V gene are LNHDA and SQIVND (reference sequence). In DNA, the CDR3 is TGTGCCAGTAGTATCAGGCGGGAGATTTACAATGAGCAGTTCTTC. It yields the protein CASSIRREIYNEQFF.

V usage is TRBV29-1 and J usage is TRBJ2-7, with 10 nucleotides matching TRBD1. CDR1 and CDR2 from the germline V gene are SQVTM and ANQGSEA. CDR3 length: 12 residues. Trimming removed 6 bases from V and 6 bases from J; junction bases left unmatched: 5. The DNA for the CDR3 is TGCAGCGTGGGGACAGGGGACACCGAGCAGTACTTC. Its translation: CSVGTGDTEQYF.

This rearrangement joins TRBV10-2 to TRBJ2-3, with D unresolved. The germline CDR1 and CDR2 sequences are WSHSY and SAAADI. The germline V and J ends were trimmed by 8 bases and 6 bases, with 9 bases remaining between them. There are 11 residues in the CDR3. CDR3 sequence (DNA): TGCGCCAGCTATGTCAGGGATACGCAGTATTTT. Its protein is CASYVRDTQYF.

This clone occurred once. The chain is built from TRBV28 and TRBJ2-2; a weak D match, TRBD2 (5 bases). Germline-derived CDR1 and CDR2 are MDHEN and SYDVKM. The V and J ends lost 6 bases and 7 bases respectively, with 15 bases between them. The CDR3 spans 14 residues. The CDR3 protein is CASSLGRAVGELFF. CDR3 DNA sequence: TGTGCCAGCAGCTTAGGGCGGGCGGTCGGGGAGCTGTTTTTT.

The rearrangement uses TRBV19 and TRBJ1-2, with TRBD1 matching over 7 bases. Germline-derived CDR1 and CDR2 are LNHDA and SQIVND (reference sequence). CDR3 size: 13 residues. After removal of 3 bases from V and 8 bases from J, the junction contained 6 bases not matched to a gene. The CDR3 DNA follows: TGTGCCAGTAGTATGGGACAGCCCTGGGGCTACACCTTC. It encodes CASSMGQPWGYTF.

The chain recombines TRBV5-1 with TRBJ1-2, with 11 bases lining up with TRBD1. V shed 3 bases, J shed 8 bases, and the junction held 3 bases outside the gene matches. This CDR3 contains 13 residues. Germline V gene data show CDR1 as SGHRS and CDR2 as YFSETQ. This chain's CDR3 is CASSSGTGGGYTF. The CDR3, as DNA: TGCGCCAGCAGCTCTGGGACAGGGGGAGGCTACACCTTC. The full variable domain, with the rest looked up from reference TRBV5-1 and TRBJ1-2, is KAGVTQTPRYLIKTRGQQVTLSCSPISGHRSVSWYQQTPGQGLQFLFEYFSETQRNKGNFPGRFSGRQFSNSRSEMNVSTLELGDSALYLCASSSGTGGGYTFGSGTRLTVV.

The chain is built from TRBV28 and TRBJ1-1; D uncertain. V shed 7 bases and J shed 1 base, with 16 bases lying between them. The V gene's germline CDR1 is MDHEN and CDR2 SYDVKM. The length of the CDR3 is 15 residues. CDR3 DNA: TGTGCCAGCATCCCTGGAGAGATACCGAACACTGAAGCTTTCTTT. Its translation is CASIPGEIPNTEAFF.

The J gene is TRBJ2-7, the V gene TRBV27, with 8 bases aligning to TRBD2. The CDR3 spans 16 residues. Germline V CDR1 and CDR2: MNHEY, SMNVEV (reference sequence). Trimming cost V 4 bases and J 0 bases; bases outside gene matches: 8. The CDR3 spells CASSSLTSGPSYEQYF. The CDR3 DNA is TGTGCCAGCAGTTCGTTAACTAGCGGACCCTCCTACGAGCAGTACTTC.

In this sample, this clone turned up a few times. The CDR3 sequence is CASSPRDVLSNQPQHF. CDR3 sequence (DNA): TGTGCCAGCAGTCCGAGGGATGTTCTTAGCAATCAGCCCCAGCATTTT. The chain combines TRBV27 with TRBJ1-5; no reliable D call. Trimming left V 5 bases short and J 0 bases short, with 14 bases between. The germline V gene has CDR1 MNHEY and CDR2 SMNVEV (reference sequence). The CDR3 contains 16 residues.

The rearrangement links TRBV30 to TRBJ1-1; 9 positions agree with TRBD1. The CDR3 has 14 residues. The V gene end was trimmed by 3 bases and the J gene end by 4 bases; junction bases not matched to a gene: 6. Germline values: CDR1 GTSNPN, CDR2 SVGIG (reference sequence). CDR3 sequence reads: CAWSPGTGTTEAFF. The CDR3, as DNA: TGTGCCTGGAGCCCCGGGACAGGGACCACTGAAGCTTTCTTT.

The rearrangement uses TRBV5-1 and TRBJ2-3, with D uncertain. The CDR3 loop spans 14 amino acids. The V gene lost 1 base and the J gene lost 1 base, with 7 bases spanning the gap. The V gene's germline CDR1 is SGHRS and CDR2 YFSETQ. CDR3 DNA sequence: TGCGCCAGCAGCTTGTCATTTGGCACAGATACGCAGTATTTT. This codes for CASSLSFGTDTQYF.

V is TRBV4-1 and J is TRBJ1-1; possible D gene TRBD1, 6 bases. The CDR3 consists of 16 residues. The V gene's germline CDR1 is MGHRA and CDR2 YSYEKL. V was shortened by 10 bases and J by 0 bases, with 21 bases between the two germline ends. CDR3 loop: CAIKPGQESLNTEAFF. CDR3 sequence (DNA): TGCGCCATCAAACCGGGACAAGAGAGTTTGAACACTGAAGCTTTCTTT.

This clone was counted a few times. The chain joins TRBV14 to TRBJ2-7; TRBD1 agrees at 8 bases. Germline lookup yields CDR1 SGHDN and CDR2 FVKESK. J was trimmed by 4 bases and V by 4 bases; bases with no gene match: 9. The CDR3 contains 15 residues. DNA for the CDR3: TGTGCCAGCAGCCGCGGACAGGGTCGAGGTTACGAGCAGTACTTC. Its translation is CASSRGQGRGYEQYF.

CDR3 residues: CASSQEDRGGNTIYF. The CDR3 region has the DNA TGCGCCAGCAGCCAAGAGGACAGGGGAGGAAACACCATATATTTT. The rearrangement joins TRBV4-1 to TRBJ1-3; 9 positions match TRBD1. Trimming at V came to 0 bases and at J to 4 bases, leaving 1 base not matched to a gene. Germline assignment: CDR1 MGHRA and CDR2 YSYEKL. CDR3 size: 15 residues.

The genes are TRBV6-1 and TRBJ2-7, with TRBD2 matching over 7 bases. CDR3 length: 14 residues. Germline CDR1 MNHNS, CDR2 SASEGT. V shed 6 bases, J shed 3 bases, and the junction held 8 bases outside the gene matches. The CDR3 DNA follows: TGTGCCAGCAGGATTAGCGGGCGCTTCTACGAGCAGTACTTC. Encoded protein: CASRISGRFYEQYF.

The chain employs TRBV5-1 and TRBJ2-1; 12 positions agree with TRBD2. This CDR3 region has 15 residues. Unmatched junction bases numbered 1, after V lost 0 bases and J lost 6 bases. The germline V gene has CDR1 SGHRS and CDR2 YFSETQ. CDR3 loop: CASSLGLAGANEQFF. The CDR3 DNA reads as TGCGCCAGCAGCTTGGGACTAGCGGGAGCCAATGAGCAGTTCTTC.

CDR3 amino acids: CASSTGGAGELFF. The CDR3 DNA sequence: TGTGCCAGCTCCACCGGGGGGGCCGGGGAGCTGTTTTTT. The chain couples TRBV6-4 to TRBJ2-2; 8 nucleotides match TRBD2. The CDR3 runs 13 residues. Germline V lookup: CDR1 MRHNA, CDR2 SNTAGT. Losses at the gene ends were 8 bases for V and 6 bases for J; bases not matched to a gene: 5.